This paragraph reports one T cell receptor (beta chain). There are many counts of this clonotype. The antigen this receptor binds is unknown. The sample holds no much larger clone one base away, and base qualities are not on file. All donors were healthy Caucasians. The twin cohort consisted of three pairs of female monozygotic twins, all aged roughly 18 to 29 years. The RNA used for TCR libraries was isolated from peripheral blood mononuclear cells. The sample originates from a study of identical twins (dated by TCRdb to the mid-2010s). Notes on the research overall: TCR alpha and beta repertoires from monozygotic twins, unrelated adults of various ages and cord blood were deep-sequenced to test whether fetal clonotypes persist. To rule out contamination, replicate twin experiments were performed at different times with different library preparation protocols. The full study reports these points: Fewer insertions were carried by abundant cord blood beta clonotypes, a similar but weaker trend appeared in young adult naive repertoires, and no such trend appeared in memory repertoires. The excess sharing between twins in beta out-of-frame sequences was weaker because fewer shared sequences reduced the signal-to-noise ratio. Zero-insertion analyses could be partly confounded by invariant T cells such as MAIT and iNKT, though diverse VJ usage argued against such confounding for most clonotypes. Because the same donors could not be followed over many years, the conclusions depended on cross-sectional statistical analysis. Out-of-frame TCR alpha sequences shared between twins showed an excess of low generation-probability sequences compared with coincidental sharing between unrelated individuals. In monozygotic twins, out-of-frame TCR alpha sharing was systematically underestimated by recombination models, although the models agreed with sharing between unrelated individuals.

Libraries were prepared through 5' RACE. Sequencing instrument: Illumina HiSeq 2000. Template switching introduced a universal primer binding site; the final cDNA contained a unique molecular identifier, enabling accurate counting of TCR cDNA molecules. Specific primers in the conserved constant-segment region were used to synthesize first-strand cDNA for TCR alpha and beta chains. To control for contamination, every cDNA library carried two barcodes: a SMART-Mk sample barcode plus Illumina barcodes. TruSeq adapter sequences along with Illumina sample barcodes were introduced in two successive PCR steps. Sequencing of the TCR alpha and beta cDNA libraries was done on the Illumina HiSeq platform using custom primers. In the authors' own workflow: Unique molecular identifiers were extracted from raw reads with MiGEC, and CDR3 positions were determined with MiXCR. For each individual, recombination models were inferred using an EM algorithm with the repgenHMM and IGoR tools. The tcR package in R was used for shared clonotype analysis, with sharing normalized by the product of cloneset sizes. Out-of-frame nonproductive sequences were analyzed to study raw recombination free of thymic and clonal selection effects. In-frame beta chains were kept once TCRdb had trimmed the public reads at Q25 with fastp and called clones with MiXCR. Each CDR3 protein appears once, grouped with its most common genes and DNA. These V and J calls originate from TCRdb's pipeline instead of the authors' own analysis. The sample records 500,000 to 700,000 distinct CDR3 sequences, roughly 6.6% of which are singletons. In total, the top ten clones hold roughly 1.6% of the sample.

V loses 0 bases, J loses 7 bases, and the germline ends lie 13 bases apart. In the germline V gene, CDR1 corresponds to SGHRS and CDR2 to YFSETQ. There are 14 amino acids in the CDR3, from cysteine to phenylalanine inclusive. The DNA shown is the 42-base CDR3, in frame from base 1. The same data also contributed to another study, on yellow fever vaccine responses in identical twins. Looking at the second paper: According to the authors, the vaccine-induced T cell response in identical twins seemed to be partly convergent and partly specific to each individual. Focusing on identical twins, the study followed the T cell clones that responded to the vaccine, and did so with precision.

This receptor was taken from a woman aged 18-29 years in good health. The chain is encoded by TRBV5-1 joined to TRBJ2-5; the D gene is tentatively TRBD1 or TRBD2, each matching 5 bases. Material for sequencing was PBMCs. The DNA reads TGCGCCAGCAGCTTGGATAGTGACAGCGGGACCCAGTACTTC. Translated, it gives CASSLDSDSGTQYF.